A selection of T cell receptor beta chains follows, all from one sample in a study of technical replicates of blood from a few donors. Repertoires were generated with immunoSEQ multiplex PCR, while TCRdb's copy carries only in-frame clones and drops some. The data hold 72,000 or so clones, with around 92% observed a single time. Specimen: T cells isolated from PBMCs. The receptors derive from a human donor in good health. Both conserved end residues are part of each CDR3. D genes are given only for firm matches. Rows give clone size only sometimes, using once, few, many, or a class for an expanded clone.

V gene: TRBV9
clone size: NA
J gene: TRBJ2-7
D gene: NA
CDR3 length: 16
CDR3 DNA: TGTGCCAGCAGCGTAGGAAACGGAGACTATCCCTACGAGCAGTACTTC
CDR3 protein: CASSVGNGDYPYEQYF

V gene: TRBV7-2
clone size: NA
J gene: TRBJ2-7
D gene: NA
CDR3 length: 15
CDR3 DNA: TGTGCCAGCAGCTTACAATTGTATCCTACCTACGAGCAGTACTTC
CDR3 protein: CASSLQLYPTYEQYF

V gene: TRBV4-2
clone size: NA
J gene: TRBJ2-5
D gene: TRBD1
CDR3 length: 15
CDR3 DNA: TGTGCCAGCAGCCAACCGGGACAGAACCAAGAGACCCAGTACTTC
CDR3 protein: CASSQPGQNQETQYF

V gene: TRBV27
clone size: NA
J gene: TRBJ1-1
D gene: NA
CDR3 length: 15
CDR3 DNA: TGTGCCAGCAGTTTATCAAAACAGGGTTACACTGAAGCTTTCTTT
CDR3 protein: CASSLSKQGYTEAFF

V gene: TRBV2
clone size: NA
J gene: TRBJ2-5
D gene: NA
CDR3 length: 13
CDR3 DNA: TGTGCCAGCAACGAGCCCTTTACAGCGGTGCAGTACTTC
CDR3 protein: CASNEPFTAVQYF

V gene: TRBV29-1
clone size: NA
J gene: TRBJ1-1
D gene: NA
CDR3 length: 15
CDR3 DNA: TGCAGCGTTGGTGGGGGGTTAGATATGAACACTGAAGCTTTCTTT
CDR3 protein: CSVGGGLDMNTEAFF

V gene: TRBV18
clone size: NA
J gene: TRBJ2-7
D gene: TRBD1
CDR3 length: 13
CDR3 DNA: TGTGCCAGCTCACTCGGGACAGACTACGAGCAGTACTTC
CDR3 protein: CASSLGTDYEQYF

V gene: TRBV9
clone size: NA
J gene: TRBJ2-2
D gene: TRBD1
CDR3 length: 15
CDR3 DNA: TGTGCCAGCAGCGTCGGGACAGGGGACACCGGGGAGCTGTTTTTT
CDR3 protein: CASSVGTGDTGELFF

V gene: TRBV7-8
clone size: NA
J gene: TRBJ2-1
D gene: TRBD2
CDR3 length: 14
CDR3 DNA: TGTGCCAGCAGCTTAGCTGTCGTGGGACTACGACAGTTCTTC
CDR3 protein: CASSLAVVGLRQFF

V gene: TRBV4-3
clone size: NA
J gene: TRBJ2-2
D gene: NA
CDR3 length: 17
CDR3 DNA: TGCGCCAGCAGCCAAGAAAGGGGCCTAGCGAGTGCCGGGGAGCTGTTTTTT
CDR3 protein: CASSQERGLASAGELFF

V gene: TRBV19
clone size: few
J gene: TRBJ1-1
D gene: NA
CDR3 length: 11
CDR3 DNA: TGTGCCACCCACTGGGGCGGCAGGGCTTTCTTT
CDR3 protein: CATHWGGRAFF

V gene: TRBV18
clone size: NA
J gene: TRBJ1-3
D gene: NA
CDR3 length: 14
CDR3 DNA: TGTGCCAGCTCACCGTCATCCTCTGGAAACACCATATATTTT
CDR3 protein: CASSPSSSGNTIYF

V gene: TRBV7-3
clone size: NA
J gene: TRBJ2-1
D gene: TRBD2
CDR3 length: 15
CDR3 DNA: TGTGCCAGCAGCTCAACCGGGACTAGCGGGACTGAGCAGTTCTTC
CDR3 protein: CASSSTGTSGTEQFF

V gene: TRBV11-3
clone size: NA
J gene: TRBJ2-5
D gene: TRBD1
CDR3 length: 17
CDR3 DNA: TGTGCCAGCAGCCCCGGCCGGGACAGGATCGACCAAGAGACCCAGTACTTC
CDR3 protein: CASSPGRDRIDQETQYF

V gene: TRBV19
clone size: NA
J gene: TRBJ1-1
D gene: NA
CDR3 length: 11
CDR3 DNA: TGTGCCAGTAGGCGGGACGGTGAAGCTTTCTTT
CDR3 protein: CASRRDGEAFF

V gene: TRBV15
clone size: NA
J gene: TRBJ1-5
D gene: NA
CDR3 length: 13
CDR3 DNA: TGTGCCACCAGATGGGCGGGTAATCAGCCCCAGCATTTT
CDR3 protein: CATRWAGNQPQHF

V gene: TRBV18
clone size: NA
J gene: TRBJ1-5
D gene: NA
CDR3 length: 14
CDR3 DNA: TGTGCCAGCTCACCGTCTAGGGGCGGTCAGCCCCAGCATTTT
CDR3 protein: CASSPSRGGQPQHF

V gene: TRBV9
clone size: NA
J gene: TRBJ1-1
D gene: NA
CDR3 length: 17
CDR3 DNA: TGTGCCAGCAGCGTAGGAAACCTACGCGGGTCGTACACTGAAGCTTTCTTT
CDR3 protein: CASSVGNLRGSYTEAFF

V gene: TRBV6-1
clone size: NA
J gene: TRBJ2-7
D gene: NA
CDR3 length: 14
CDR3 DNA: TGTGCCAGCAGTGACCCGGGACAAAGCTACGAGCAGTACTTC
CDR3 protein: CASSDPGQSYEQYF

V gene: TRBV6-5
clone size: NA
J gene: TRBJ2-4
D gene: NA
CDR3 length: 13
CDR3 DNA: TGTGCCAGCAGTTACGGCTCCAAAAACATTCAGTACTTC
CDR3 protein: CASSYGSKNIQYF

V gene: TRBV5-1
clone size: once
J gene: TRBJ2-5
D gene: TRBD1
CDR3 length: 15
CDR3 DNA: TGCGCCAGCAGCCGGGACAGGGGGTACCAAGAGACCCAGTACTTC
CDR3 protein: CASSRDRGYQETQYF

V gene: TRBV9
clone size: NA
J gene: TRBJ2-3
D gene: TRBD2
CDR3 length: 16
CDR3 DNA: TGTGCCAGCAGCGGACTACTAGCGGGAGTTACGGATACGCAGTATTTT
CDR3 protein: CASSGLLAGVTDTQYF

V gene: TRBV10-3
clone size: once
J gene: TRBJ2-3
D gene: TRBD2
CDR3 length: 14
CDR3 DNA: TGTGCCATCAGGGGGACTAGCGGCACAGATACGCAGTATTTT
CDR3 protein: CAIRGTSGTDTQYF

V gene: TRBV9
clone size: once
J gene: TRBJ1-2
D gene: NA
CDR3 length: 18
CDR3 DNA: TGTGCCAGCAGCGGAAGAGAGACAGGATCAAGCTCCATCTATGGCTACACCTTC
CDR3 protein: CASSGRETGSSSIYGYTF

V gene: TRBV4-3
clone size: NA
J gene: TRBJ2-1
D gene: NA
CDR3 length: 13
CDR3 DNA: TGCGCCAGCAGCTTCGGCCTCGGCAGGGAGCAGTTCTTC
CDR3 protein: CASSFGLGREQFF

V gene: TRBV19
clone size: NA
J gene: TRBJ1-1
D gene: NA
CDR3 length: 13
CDR3 DNA: TGTGCCAGTATATCCGGGTACGCCACTGAAGCTTTCTTT
CDR3 protein: CASISGYATEAFF

V gene: TRBV13
clone size: once
J gene: TRBJ2-2
D gene: NA
CDR3 length: 15
CDR3 DNA: TGTGCCAGCAGCTTATTGCCGGGATCCACCGGGGAGCTGTTTTTT
CDR3 protein: CASSLLPGSTGELFF

V gene: TRBV15
clone size: NA
J gene: TRBJ2-7
D gene: NA
CDR3 length: 14
CDR3 DNA: TGTGCCACCAGCAGAGTAGGGGGTCTCTACGAGCAGTACTTC
CDR3 protein: CATSRVGGLYEQYF

V gene: TRBV5-1
clone size: NA
J gene: TRBJ1-1
D gene: NA
CDR3 length: 17
CDR3 DNA: TGCGCCAGCAGCTTGGGGCCGGGACACCCCATGAACACTGAAGCTTTCTTT
CDR3 protein: CASSLGPGHPMNTEAFF

V gene: TRBV5-6
clone size: NA
J gene: TRBJ2-3
D gene: NA
CDR3 length: 16
CDR3 DNA: TGTGCCAGCAGCTTGGACCGCCTAGTCCTCACAGATACGCAGTATTTT
CDR3 protein: CASSLDRLVLTDTQYF

V gene: TRBV7-9
clone size: NA
J gene: TRBJ1-2
D gene: TRBD1
CDR3 length: 16
CDR3 DNA: TGTGCCAGCAGCTTTGCAGGGACAGGGAGTGGCTATGGCTACACCTTC
CDR3 protein: CASSFAGTGSGYGYTF

V gene: TRBV7-3
clone size: NA
J gene: TRBJ1-1
D gene: TRBD1
CDR3 length: 13
CDR3 DNA: TGTGCCAGCAGCTTAAACAGGGGGGAAGGTGCTTTCTTT
CDR3 protein: CASSLNRGEGAFF

V gene: TRBV28
clone size: once
J gene: TRBJ1-5
D gene: NA
CDR3 length: 14
CDR3 DNA: TGTGCCAGCAGTCCAGGCCTAATCAATCAGCCCCAGCATTTT
CDR3 protein: CASSPGLINQPQHF

V gene: TRBV29-1
clone size: NA
J gene: TRBJ1-5
D gene: NA
CDR3 length: 12
CDR3 DNA: TGCAGCGTTGGTGGGGGGAATCAGCCCCAGCATTTT
CDR3 protein: CSVGGGNQPQHF

V gene: TRBV6-5
clone size: NA
J gene: TRBJ2-1
D gene: TRBD2
CDR3 length: 16
CDR3 DNA: TGTGCCAGCAGCTACGATTTGGCTAGCGGGTCAGATGAGCAGTTCTTC
CDR3 protein: CASSYDLASGSDEQFF

V gene: TRBV27
clone size: NA
J gene: TRBJ2-7
D gene: NA
CDR3 length: 15
CDR3 DNA: TGTGCCAGCAGTTCCTCAATACGAGGGTCCTACGAGCAGTACTTC
CDR3 protein: CASSSSIRGSYEQYF

V gene: TRBV4-1
clone size: NA
J gene: TRBJ2-5
D gene: NA
CDR3 length: 12
CDR3 DNA: TGCGCCAGCAGCCCTAATCAAGAGACCCAGTACTTC
CDR3 protein: CASSPNQETQYF

V gene: TRBV7-9
clone size: NA
J gene: TRBJ2-7
D gene: TRBD1
CDR3 length: 14
CDR3 DNA: TGTGCCAGCACCCTGGGACAGGGGGGCCGCGAGCAGTACTTC
CDR3 protein: CASTLGQGGREQYF

V gene: TRBV30
clone size: NA
J gene: TRBJ2-7
D gene: TRBD1
CDR3 length: 11
CDR3 DNA: TGTGCCTTGGGACAGACCTACGAGCAGTACTTC
CDR3 protein: CALGQTYEQYF

V gene: TRBV5-1
clone size: NA
J gene: TRBJ1-1
D gene: TRBD1
CDR3 length: 13
CDR3 DNA: TGCGCCAGCAGCCGGGGACAGGAGGAGGTCGCTTTCTTT
CDR3 protein: CASSRGQEEVAFF

V gene: TRBV19
clone size: NA
J gene: TRBJ2-7
D gene: NA
CDR3 length: 15
CDR3 DNA: TGTGCCAGTAGTATAGAGGGCAGGGGCCGCAACGAGCAGTACTTC
CDR3 protein: CASSIEGRGRNEQYF

V gene: TRBV6-5
clone size: NA
J gene: TRBJ2-7
D gene: NA
CDR3 length: 16
CDR3 DNA: TGTGCCAGCAGTTACTCGTCTAGCAGACCGACCTACGAGCAGTACTTC
CDR3 protein: CASSYSSSRPTYEQYF

V gene: TRBV11-3
clone size: NA
J gene: TRBJ2-7
D gene: TRBD1
CDR3 length: 15
CDR3 DNA: TGTGCCAGCAGCTTAGTGGGACAGGGGTGGTACGAGCAGTACTTC
CDR3 protein: CASSLVGQGWYEQYF

V gene: TRBV2
clone size: NA
J gene: TRBJ1-1
D gene: NA
CDR3 length: 15
CDR3 DNA: TGTGCCAGCAGTGAAGTGACATATATGAACACTGAAGCTTTCTTT
CDR3 protein: CASSEVTYMNTEAFF

V gene: TRBV7-9
clone size: NA
J gene: TRBJ2-7
D gene: NA
CDR3 length: 15
CDR3 DNA: TGTGCCAGCAGCTTAGATGTGACAGGACCCTACGAGCAGTACTTC
CDR3 protein: CASSLDVTGPYEQYF

V gene: TRBV10-1
clone size: NA
J gene: TRBJ1-3
D gene: TRBD1
CDR3 length: 14
CDR3 DNA: TGCGCCAGCAGCGAGGGACAGGGAGGATACACCATATATTTT
CDR3 protein: CASSEGQGGYTIYF

V gene: TRBV10-3
clone size: NA
J gene: TRBJ1-1
D gene: NA
CDR3 length: 15
CDR3 DNA: TGTGCCATCAGTGAGCTGGCAGGCCTGAACACTGAAGCTTTCTTT
CDR3 protein: CAISELAGLNTEAFF

V gene: TRBV6-6
clone size: NA
J gene: TRBJ1-1
D gene: TRBD1
CDR3 length: 16
CDR3 DNA: TGTGCCAGCAGTTTCGAGACCGGGACAGGGGGCACTGAAGCTTTCTTT
CDR3 protein: CASSFETGTGGTEAFF

V gene: TRBV19
clone size: NA
J gene: TRBJ2-7
D gene: TRBD2
CDR3 length: 17
CDR3 DNA: TGTGCCAGTAGTATTCATATGGGGTCGGGAGGAACCTACGAGCAGTACTTC
CDR3 protein: CASSIHMGSGGTYEQYF

V gene: TRBV19
clone size: NA
J gene: TRBJ1-5
D gene: TRBD1
CDR3 length: 15
CDR3 DNA: TGTGCCGTATCACAGGGGCATTATAGCAATCAGCCCCAGCATTTT
CDR3 protein: CAVSQGHYSNQPQHF

V gene: TRBV28
clone size: NA
J gene: TRBJ1-1
D gene: TRBD1
CDR3 length: 16
CDR3 DNA: TGTGCCAGCAGTGTCAGGGGGCGGAGTGTTTGGACTGAAGCTTTCTTT
CDR3 protein: CASSVRGRSVWTEAFF

V gene: TRBV27
clone size: NA
J gene: TRBJ1-2
D gene: TRBD1
CDR3 length: 14
CDR3 DNA: TGTGCCAGCAGCTCAATGGACAGGGTCCATGGCTACACCTTC
CDR3 protein: CASSSMDRVHGYTF

V gene: TRBV9
clone size: NA
J gene: TRBJ1-4
D gene: TRBD1
CDR3 length: 13
CDR3 DNA: TGTGCCATCTCCGGGACAGGGCAGGAAAAACTGTTTTTT
CDR3 protein: CAISGTGQEKLFF

V gene: TRBV7-8
clone size: once
J gene: TRBJ2-1
D gene: TRBD1
CDR3 length: 15
CDR3 DNA: TGTGCCAGCAGCTTAGTAGACAGGGGAAACAATGAGCAGTTCTTC
CDR3 protein: CASSLVDRGNNEQFF

V gene: TRBV27
clone size: NA
J gene: TRBJ2-1
D gene: NA
CDR3 length: 12
CDR3 DNA: TGTGCCAGCAGTATTTCTAGCAATGAGCAGTTCTTC
CDR3 protein: CASSISSNEQFF

V gene: TRBV6-1
clone size: NA
J gene: TRBJ1-2
D gene: TRBD1
CDR3 length: 14
CDR3 DNA: TGTGCCAGCAGTCCCAACAGGGGTAACTATGGCTACACCTTC
CDR3 protein: CASSPNRGNYGYTF